The TCR beta chain under discussion was sequenced for a study of T cell responses to AZD1222 COVID-19 vaccine. Across the whole study: Combined were second doses at about 4 or about 12 weeks.

Generated by immunoSEQ multiplex PCR, the TCRdb table keeps only in-frame clones and is missing some. The sample yields approximately 110,000 clones, more than 90% seen once. Notes on this clone: Its target is not known.

Study results and caveats: Spike regions recognized by vaccine-associated CD4 TCRs spanned the protein, led by 160-218 and 743-854. Clonal diversity may have been underestimated in mostly white British donors. Among those given AZD1222, only five or six were seropositive at baseline.

The V and J ends lost 4 bases and 2 bases respectively, with 13 bases between them. This CDR3 comprises 14 residues. CDR1 SGHNT and CDR2 YYREEE come from the germline V gene (reference sequence). The chain employs TRBV5-4 and TRBJ2-7; possibly TRBD1 for D (5 bases). The clonotype originates from an adult in good health. This sample comprised peripheral blood, obtained on day 0 of AZD1222 vaccination. CDR3 coding DNA: TGTGCCAGCAGCCTTCCAGGGAACCCCTACGAGCAGTACTTC. Translated: CASSLPGNPYEQYF. Together with reference TRBV5-4 and TRBJ2-7, the CDR3 gives the full variable domain: ETGVTQSPTHLIKTRGQQVTLRCSSQSGHNTVSWYQQALGQGPQFIFQYYREEENGRGNFPPRFSGLQFPNYSSELNVNALELDDSALYLCASSLPGNPYEQYFGPGTRLTVT.